These T cell receptor beta chains were read from a single sample in a study of technical replicates of blood from a handful of donors. Clones were read by immunoSEQ multiplex PCR, and TCRdb kept only the in-frame ones, dropping some. This sample carries some 80,000 clones, 95% to 98% of them seen once, and the ten largest clones take less than 0.2%. The sequenced material came from T cells isolated from PBMCs. These receptors were collected from a human donor in good health. Both conserved end residues are part of each CDR3. D genes are given only for firm matches. Some rows mark clone size as missing; the rest say once, few, many or name a class of expanded clone.

j_gene	abundance	v_gene	d_gene	CDR3aa	CDR3nt
TRBJ2-1	NA	TRBV9	NA	CASSSSNGQFF	TGTGCCAGCAGCTCATCCAACGGGCAGTTCTTC
TRBJ2-1	NA	TRBV6-1	TRBD2	CASSEVAGGTNEQFF	TGTGCCAGCAGTGAAGTAGCGGGGGGGACCAATGAGCAGTTCTTC
TRBJ2-1	once	TRBV7-3	TRBD1	CASSRTGVSYNEQFF	TGTGCCAGCAGCCGGACAGGGGTCTCCTACAATGAGCAGTTCTTC
TRBJ2-1	NA	TRBV27	TRBD2	CASSQDPWTSGRANEQFF	TGTGCCAGCAGCCAAGACCCATGGACTAGCGGGAGGGCCAATGAGCAGTTCTTC
TRBJ2-7	NA	TRBV9	TRBD2	CASSPGGVAILRDQYF	TGTGCCAGCAGCCCCGGGGGGGTTGCGATCCTACGGGATCAGTACTTC
TRBJ1-2	once	TRBV7-9	TRBD1	CASSLDLWTGSYGYTF	TGTGCCAGCAGCTTAGATCTATGGACAGGGTCCTATGGCTACACCTTC
TRBJ2-1	NA	TRBV6-5	TRBD2	CASSYQGLAHNEQFF	TGTGCCAGCAGTTACCAAGGACTAGCCCACAATGAGCAGTTCTTC
TRBJ1-2	NA	TRBV28	NA	CASRTGFGGYTF	TGTGCCAGCAGAACAGGGTTCGGTGGCTACACCTTC
TRBJ1-2	NA	TRBV13	TRBD1	CASSRGDRGSYGYTF	TGTGCCAGCAGCCGAGGGGACAGGGGAAGCTATGGCTACACCTTC
TRBJ2-7	NA	TRBV5-1	TRBD1	CASSLGAVGTGYEQYF	TGCGCCAGCAGCTTGGGGGCCGTGGGGACAGGCTACGAGCAGTACTTC
TRBJ2-7	NA	TRBV6-1	NA	CASNHREGYEQYF	TGTGCCAGCAACCACAGGGAAGGCTACGAGCAGTACTTC
TRBJ2-5	NA	TRBV11-2	NA	CASSPRQQETQYF	TGTGCCAGCAGCCCTAGACAGCAAGAGACCCAGTACTTC
TRBJ1-4	NA	TRBV30	NA	CAVNVGLRGKLFF	TGTGCCGTTAATGTTGGGTTGCGCGGAAAACTGTTTTTT
TRBJ2-7	NA	TRBV27	NA	CASSSGHTYEQYF	TGTGCCAGCAGTTCCGGACACACCTACGAGCAGTACTTC
TRBJ2-3	once	TRBV6-1	TRBD1	CASRGDREADTQYF	TGTGCCAGCAGGGGGGACAGGGAAGCAGATACGCAGTATTTT
TRBJ1-2	NA	TRBV5-4	NA	CASSLDSHGYTF	TGTGCCAGCAGCTTGGATTCTCATGGCTACACCTTC
TRBJ1-1	NA	TRBV5-1	NA	CASSLGPPSEAFF	TGCGCCAGCAGCTTGGGGCCTCCCTCCGAAGCTTTCTTT
TRBJ1-3	once	TRBV5-1	TRBD1	CASSLLQGGSGNTIYF	TGCGCCAGCAGCTTGCTACAGGGGGGAAGTGGAAACACCATATATTTT
TRBJ2-7	NA	TRBV28	NA	CASSPELYEQYF	TGTGCCAGCAGTCCGGAGCTCTACGAGCAGTACTTC
TRBJ1-5	NA	TRBV7-6	NA	CASSLAARGIYSNQPQHF	TGTGCCAGCAGCTTAGCGGCCCGGGGGATCTATAGCAATCAGCCCCAGCATTTT
TRBJ2-7	NA	TRBV12-5	NA	CASGPLDGEQYF	TGTGCTAGTGGTCCACTAGATGGCGAGCAGTACTTC
TRBJ1-5	NA	TRBV28	TRBD1	CASSLGTGGADQPQHF	TGTGCCAGCAGTTTAGGTACAGGGGGCGCGGATCAGCCCCAGCATTTT
TRBJ1-1	NA	TRBV28	NA	CASSVTGTPEAFF	TGTGCCAGCAGTGTCACAGGTACCCCTGAAGCTTTCTTT
TRBJ2-1	NA	TRBV7-9	NA	CASSSLASLDNEQFF	TGTGCCAGCAGCTCCCTAGCCTCCCTCGACAATGAGCAGTTCTTC